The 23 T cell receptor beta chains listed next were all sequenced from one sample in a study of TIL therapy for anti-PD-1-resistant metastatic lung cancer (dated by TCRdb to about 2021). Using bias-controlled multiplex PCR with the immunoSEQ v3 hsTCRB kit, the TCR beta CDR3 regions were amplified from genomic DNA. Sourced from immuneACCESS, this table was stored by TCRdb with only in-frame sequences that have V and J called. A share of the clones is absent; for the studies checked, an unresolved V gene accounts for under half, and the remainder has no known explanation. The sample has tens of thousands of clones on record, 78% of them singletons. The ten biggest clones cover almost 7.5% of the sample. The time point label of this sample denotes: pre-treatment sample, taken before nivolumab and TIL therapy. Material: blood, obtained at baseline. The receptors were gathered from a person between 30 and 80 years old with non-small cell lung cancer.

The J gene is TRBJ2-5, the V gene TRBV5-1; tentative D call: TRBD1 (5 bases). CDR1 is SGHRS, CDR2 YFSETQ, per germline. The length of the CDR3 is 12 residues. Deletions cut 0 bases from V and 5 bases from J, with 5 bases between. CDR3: CASSLEGETQYF. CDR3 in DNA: TGCGCCAGCAGCTTGGAGGGGGAGACCCAGTACTTC.

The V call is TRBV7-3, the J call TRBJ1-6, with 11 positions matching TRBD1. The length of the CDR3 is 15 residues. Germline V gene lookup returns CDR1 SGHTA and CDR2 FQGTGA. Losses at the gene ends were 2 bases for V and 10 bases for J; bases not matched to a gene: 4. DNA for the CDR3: TGTGCCAGCAGCTTATCCGGGACAGGGGGATCACCCCTCCACTTT. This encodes CASSLSGTGGSPLHF. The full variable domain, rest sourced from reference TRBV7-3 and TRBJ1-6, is GAGVSQTPSNKVTEKGKYVELRCDPISGHTALYWYRQSLGQGPEFLIYFQGTGAADDSGLPNDRFFAVRPEGSVSTLKIQRTERGDSAVYLCASSLSGTGGSPLHFGNGTRLTVT.

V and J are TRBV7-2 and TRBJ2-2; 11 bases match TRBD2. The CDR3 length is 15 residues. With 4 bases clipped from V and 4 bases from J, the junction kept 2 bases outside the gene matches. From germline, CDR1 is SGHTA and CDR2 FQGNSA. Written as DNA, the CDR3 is TGTGCCAGCAGCTCGGGACTAGCGGCCACCGGGGAGCTGTTTTTT. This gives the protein CASSSGLAATGELFF.

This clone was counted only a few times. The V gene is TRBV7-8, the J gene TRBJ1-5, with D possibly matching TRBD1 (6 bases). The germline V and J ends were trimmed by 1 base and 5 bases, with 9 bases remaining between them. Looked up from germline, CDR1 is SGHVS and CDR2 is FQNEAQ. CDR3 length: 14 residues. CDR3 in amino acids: CASSLEGGDQPQHF. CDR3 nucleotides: TGTGCCAGCAGCTTAGAAGGGGGGGATCAGCCCCAGCATTTT.

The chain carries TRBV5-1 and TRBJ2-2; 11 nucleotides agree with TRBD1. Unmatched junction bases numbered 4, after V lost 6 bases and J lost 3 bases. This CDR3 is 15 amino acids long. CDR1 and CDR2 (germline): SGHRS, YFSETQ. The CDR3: CASTSGQGDTGELFF. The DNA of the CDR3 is TGCGCCAGCACCTCGGGACAGGGGGACACCGGGGAGCTGTTTTTT.

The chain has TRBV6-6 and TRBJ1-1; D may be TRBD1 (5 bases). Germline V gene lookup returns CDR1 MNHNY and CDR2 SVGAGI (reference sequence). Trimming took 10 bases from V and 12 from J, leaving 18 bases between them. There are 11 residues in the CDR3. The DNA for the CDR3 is TGTGCCACCAGGGACGGGACTGTCCCTTTCTTT. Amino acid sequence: CATRDGTVPFF.

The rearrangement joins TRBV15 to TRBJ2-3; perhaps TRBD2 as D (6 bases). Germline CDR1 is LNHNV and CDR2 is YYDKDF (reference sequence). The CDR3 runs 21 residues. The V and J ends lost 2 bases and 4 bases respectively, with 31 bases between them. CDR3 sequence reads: CATSRHFEPIRAGWNSDTQYF. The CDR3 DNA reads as TGTGCCACCAGCAGACACTTCGAGCCAATCCGGGCGGGGTGGAACTCAGATACGCAGTATTTT.

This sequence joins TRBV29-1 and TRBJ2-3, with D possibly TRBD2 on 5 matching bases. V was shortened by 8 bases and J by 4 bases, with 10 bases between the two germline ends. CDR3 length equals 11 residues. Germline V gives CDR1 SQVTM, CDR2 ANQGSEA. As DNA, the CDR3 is TGCAGCTTCTCGGAGGCAGATACGCAGTATTTT. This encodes CSFSEADTQYF.

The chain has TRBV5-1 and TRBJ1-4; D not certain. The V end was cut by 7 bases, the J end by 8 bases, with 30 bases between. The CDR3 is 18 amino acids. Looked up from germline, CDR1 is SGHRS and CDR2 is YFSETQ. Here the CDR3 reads CASGLYPPGPVSDEKLFF. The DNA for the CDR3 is TGCGCCAGCGGCCTGTACCCCCCTGGGCCCGTTTCTGACGAAAAACTGTTTTTT.

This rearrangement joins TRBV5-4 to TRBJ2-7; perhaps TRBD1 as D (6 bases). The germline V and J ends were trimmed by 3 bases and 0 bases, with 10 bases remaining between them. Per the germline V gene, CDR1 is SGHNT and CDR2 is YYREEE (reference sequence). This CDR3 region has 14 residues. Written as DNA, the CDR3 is TGTGCCAGCAGCTCACAGGGCAACTCCTACGAGCAGTACTTC. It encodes CASSSQGNSYEQYF.

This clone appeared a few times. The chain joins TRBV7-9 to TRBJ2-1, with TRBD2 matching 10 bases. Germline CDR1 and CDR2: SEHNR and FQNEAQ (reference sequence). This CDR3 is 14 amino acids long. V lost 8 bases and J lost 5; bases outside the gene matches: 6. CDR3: CASVGLAQNNEQFF. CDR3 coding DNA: TGTGCCAGCGTGGGACTAGCGCAGAACAATGAGCAGTTCTTC.

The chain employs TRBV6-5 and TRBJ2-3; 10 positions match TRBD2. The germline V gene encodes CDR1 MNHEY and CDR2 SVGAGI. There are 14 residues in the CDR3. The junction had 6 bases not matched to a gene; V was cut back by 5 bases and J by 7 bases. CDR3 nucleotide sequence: TGTGCCAGCAGTCCTAGCGGGAGCAGGTATACGCAGTATTTT. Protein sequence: CASSPSGSRYTQYF.

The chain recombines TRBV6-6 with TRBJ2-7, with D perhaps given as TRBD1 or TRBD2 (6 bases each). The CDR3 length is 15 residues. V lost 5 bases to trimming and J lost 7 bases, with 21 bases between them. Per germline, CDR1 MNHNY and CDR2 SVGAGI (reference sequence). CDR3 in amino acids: CASSPSGAPGREQYF. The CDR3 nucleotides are TGTGCCAGCAGTCCCTCGGGGGCGCCTGGACGGGAGCAGTACTTC.

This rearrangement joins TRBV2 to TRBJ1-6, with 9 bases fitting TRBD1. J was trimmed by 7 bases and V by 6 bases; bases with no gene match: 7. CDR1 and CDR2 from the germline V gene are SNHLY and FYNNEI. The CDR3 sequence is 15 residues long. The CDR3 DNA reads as TGTGCCAGCAGCGCGTCGGACAGGGGCAATTCACCCCTCCACTTT. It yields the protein CASSASDRGNSPLHF.

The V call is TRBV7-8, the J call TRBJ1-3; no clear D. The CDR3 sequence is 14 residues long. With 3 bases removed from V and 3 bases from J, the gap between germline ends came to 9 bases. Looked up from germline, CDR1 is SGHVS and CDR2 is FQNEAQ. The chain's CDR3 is CASSFGDGGNTIYF. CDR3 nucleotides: TGTGCCAGCAGCTTCGGGGATGGTGGAAACACCATATATTTT. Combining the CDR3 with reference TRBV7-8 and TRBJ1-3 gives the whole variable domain GAGVSQSPRYKVAKRGQDVALRCDPISGHVSLFWYQQALGQGPEFLTYFQNEAQLDKSGLPSDRFFAERPEGSVSTLKIQRTQQEDSAVYLCASSFGDGGNTIYFGEGSWLTVV.

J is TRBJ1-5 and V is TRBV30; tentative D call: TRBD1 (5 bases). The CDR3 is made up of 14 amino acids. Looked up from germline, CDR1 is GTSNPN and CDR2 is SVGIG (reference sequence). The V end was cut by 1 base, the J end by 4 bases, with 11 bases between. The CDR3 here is CAWSAGTVNQPQHF. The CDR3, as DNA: TGTGCCTGGAGTGCCGGGACGGTGAATCAGCCCCAGCATTTT. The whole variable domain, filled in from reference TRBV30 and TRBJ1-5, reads SQTIHQWPATLVQPVGSPLSLECTVEGTSNPNLYWYRQAAGRGLQLLFYSVGIGQISSEVPQNLSASRPQDRQFILSSKKLLLSDSGFYLCAWSAGTVNQPQHFGDGTRLSIL.

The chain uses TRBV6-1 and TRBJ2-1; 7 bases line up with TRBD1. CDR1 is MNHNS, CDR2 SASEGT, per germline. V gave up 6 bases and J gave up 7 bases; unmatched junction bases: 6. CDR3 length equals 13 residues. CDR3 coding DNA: TGTGCCAGCAGACGGACAGGATTGAATGAGCAGTTCTTC. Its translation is CASRRTGLNEQFF.

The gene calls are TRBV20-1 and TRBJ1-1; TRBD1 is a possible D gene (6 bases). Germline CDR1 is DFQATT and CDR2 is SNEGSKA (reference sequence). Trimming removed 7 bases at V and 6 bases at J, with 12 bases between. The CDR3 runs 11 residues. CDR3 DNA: TGCAGTGTACAGGGAATGCCTGAAGCTTTCTTT. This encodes CSVQGMPEAFF.

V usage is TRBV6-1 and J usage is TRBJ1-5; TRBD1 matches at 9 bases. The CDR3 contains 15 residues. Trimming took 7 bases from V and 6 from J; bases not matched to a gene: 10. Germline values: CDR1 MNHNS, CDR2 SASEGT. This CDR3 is CASNSAGTGSQPQHF. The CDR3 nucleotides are TGTGCCAGCAACTCGGCCGGGACAGGGAGTCAGCCCCAGCATTTT.

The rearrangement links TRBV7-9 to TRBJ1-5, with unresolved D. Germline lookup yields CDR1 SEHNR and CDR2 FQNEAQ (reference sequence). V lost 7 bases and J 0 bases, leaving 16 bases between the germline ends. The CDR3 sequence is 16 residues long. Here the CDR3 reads CASNSSARISNQPQHF. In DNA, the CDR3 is TGTGCCAGCAACTCTTCAGCCAGAATTAGCAATCAGCCCCAGCATTTT.

The CDR3 DNA follows: TGTGCCAGCTCACTACGACAGGGCGCGAACACTGAAGCTTTCTTT. Amino acid sequence: CASSLRQGANTEAFF. V is TRBV18 and J is TRBJ1-1, with 7 bases that match TRBD1. Trimming removed 4 bases from V and 1 base from J; junction bases left unmatched: 6. The length of the CDR3 is 15 residues. CDR1 and CDR2 from the germline V gene are KGHSH and LQKENI. Drawing the rest from reference TRBV18 and TRBJ1-1, the complete variable domain is NAGVMQNPRHLVRRRGQEARLRCSPMKGHSHVYWYRQLPEEGLKFMVYLQKENIIDESGMPKERFSAEFPKEGPSILRIQQVVRGDSAAYFCASSLRQGANTEAFFGQGTRLTVV.

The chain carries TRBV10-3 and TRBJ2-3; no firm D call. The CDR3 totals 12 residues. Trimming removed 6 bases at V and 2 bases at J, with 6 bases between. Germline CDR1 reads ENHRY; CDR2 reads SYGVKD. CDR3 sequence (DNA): TGTGCCATCAGGGGGTACACAGATACGCAGTATTTT. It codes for CAIRGYTDTQYF.

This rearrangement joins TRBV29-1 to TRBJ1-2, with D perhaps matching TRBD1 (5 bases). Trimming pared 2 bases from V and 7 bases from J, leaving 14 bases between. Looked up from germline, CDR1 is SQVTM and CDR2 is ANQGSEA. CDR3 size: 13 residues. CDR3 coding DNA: TGCAGCGTTGAAATAGGGGTTCGGGGTGGCTACACCTTC. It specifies CSVEIGVRGGYTF.